The TCR beta chain described here comes from a study of cytomegalovirus exposure and HLA in healthy donors. The study's findings and limits: Among the CMV-associated chains, three were confirmed in vitro as specific for CMV antigens.

Comments on this clone: Its antigen is undetermined. This CDR3 is also generated by other DNA sequences in the sample.

Sequenced by immunoSEQ multiplex PCR; TCRdb stores in-frame clones only, minus some. The table has 330,000 or so clones, more than 80% seen once. Germline V gene lookup returns CDR1 SGDLS and CDR2 YYNGEE. The CDR3 runs 13 residues. V was pared by 0 bases and J by 5 bases, with 8 bases between. The source of this sequence is a woman between 18 and 29 years old in good health and CMV-seronegative. The chain combines TRBV9 with TRBJ1-1; D is undetermined. The specimen sequenced was PBMCs. In DNA, the CDR3 is TGTGCCAGCAGCGTAGGAGGGAGTACTGAAGCTTTCTTT. It encodes CASSVGGSTEAFF.